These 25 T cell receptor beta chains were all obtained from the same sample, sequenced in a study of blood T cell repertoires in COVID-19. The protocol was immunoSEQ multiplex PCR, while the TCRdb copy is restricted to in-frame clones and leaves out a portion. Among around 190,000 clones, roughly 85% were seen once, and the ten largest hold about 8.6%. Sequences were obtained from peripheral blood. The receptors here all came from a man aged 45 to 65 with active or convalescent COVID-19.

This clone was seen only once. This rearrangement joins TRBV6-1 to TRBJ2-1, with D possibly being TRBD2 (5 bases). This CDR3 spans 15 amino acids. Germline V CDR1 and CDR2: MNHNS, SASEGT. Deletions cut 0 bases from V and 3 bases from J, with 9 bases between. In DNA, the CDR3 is TGTGCCAGCAGTGAAGCGGGAGCAAACTACAATGAGCAGTTCTTC. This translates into CASSEAGANYNEQFF.

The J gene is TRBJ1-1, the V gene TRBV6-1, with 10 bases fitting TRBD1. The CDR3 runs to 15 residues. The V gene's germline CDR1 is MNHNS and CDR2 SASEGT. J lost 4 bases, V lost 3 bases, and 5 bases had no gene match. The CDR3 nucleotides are TGTGCCAGCAGTGACACCGGGACAGGGGTCACTGAAGCTTTCTTT. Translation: CASSDTGTGVTEAFF.

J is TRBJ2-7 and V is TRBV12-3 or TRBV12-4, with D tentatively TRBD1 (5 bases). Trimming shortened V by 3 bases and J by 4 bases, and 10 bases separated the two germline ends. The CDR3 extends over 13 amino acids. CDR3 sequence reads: CASSFVAGYEQYF. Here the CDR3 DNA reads TGTGCCAGCAGTTTTGTGGCAGGGTACGAGCAGTACTTC.

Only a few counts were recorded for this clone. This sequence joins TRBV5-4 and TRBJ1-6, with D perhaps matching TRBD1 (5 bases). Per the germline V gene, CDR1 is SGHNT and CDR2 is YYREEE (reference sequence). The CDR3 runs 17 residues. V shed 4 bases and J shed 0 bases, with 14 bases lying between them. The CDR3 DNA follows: TGTGCCAGCAGCGGGGGAGGCGGAAGCTCCTATAATTCACCCCTCCACTTT. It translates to CASSGGGGSSYNSPLHF.

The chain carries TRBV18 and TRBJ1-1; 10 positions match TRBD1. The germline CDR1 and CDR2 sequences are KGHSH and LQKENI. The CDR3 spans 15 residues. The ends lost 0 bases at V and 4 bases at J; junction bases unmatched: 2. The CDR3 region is CASSPPWTGGTEAFF. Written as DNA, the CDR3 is TGTGCCAGCTCACCACCATGGACAGGGGGCACTGAAGCTTTCTTT.

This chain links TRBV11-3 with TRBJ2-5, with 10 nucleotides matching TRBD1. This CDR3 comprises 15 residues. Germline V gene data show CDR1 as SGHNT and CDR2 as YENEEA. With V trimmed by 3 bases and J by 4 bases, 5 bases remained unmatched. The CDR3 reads CASSFGTGEGETQYF. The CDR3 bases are TGTGCCAGCAGCTTCGGGACAGGGGAGGGAGAGACCCAGTACTTC.

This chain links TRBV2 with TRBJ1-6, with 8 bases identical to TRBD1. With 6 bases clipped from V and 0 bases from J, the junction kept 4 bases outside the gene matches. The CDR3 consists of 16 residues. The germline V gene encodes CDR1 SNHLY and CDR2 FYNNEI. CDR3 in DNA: TGTGCCAGCAGCAGAACAGGGGGCTCCTATAATTCACCCCTCCACTTT. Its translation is CASSRTGGSYNSPLHF. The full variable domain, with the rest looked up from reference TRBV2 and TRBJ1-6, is EPEVTQTPSHQVTQMGQEVILRCVPISNHLYFYWYRQILGQKVEFLVSFYNNEISEKSEIFDDQFSVERPDGSNFTLKIRSTKLEDSAMYFCASSRTGGSYNSPLHFGNGTRLTVT.

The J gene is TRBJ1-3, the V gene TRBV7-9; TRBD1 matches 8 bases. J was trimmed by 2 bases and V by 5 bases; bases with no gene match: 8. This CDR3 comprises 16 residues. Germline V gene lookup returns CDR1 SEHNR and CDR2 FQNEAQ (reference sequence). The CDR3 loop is CASSPSMTGAGNTIYF. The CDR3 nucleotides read TGTGCCAGCAGCCCGTCCATGACAGGGGCTGGAAACACCATATATTTT.

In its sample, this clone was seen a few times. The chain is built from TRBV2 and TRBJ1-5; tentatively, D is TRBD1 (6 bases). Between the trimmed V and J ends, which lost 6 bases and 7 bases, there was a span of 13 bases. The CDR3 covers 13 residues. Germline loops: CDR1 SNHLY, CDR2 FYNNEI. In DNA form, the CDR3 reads TGTGCCAGCAGCCGGGACATCCAGCAGCCCCAGCATTTT. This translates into CASSRDIQQPQHF.

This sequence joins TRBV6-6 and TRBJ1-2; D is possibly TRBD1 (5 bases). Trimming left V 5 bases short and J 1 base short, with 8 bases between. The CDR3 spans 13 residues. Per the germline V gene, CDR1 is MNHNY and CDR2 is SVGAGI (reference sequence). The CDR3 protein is CASSLGVNYGYTF. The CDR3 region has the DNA TGTGCCAGCAGTCTAGGGGTTAACTATGGCTACACCTTC.

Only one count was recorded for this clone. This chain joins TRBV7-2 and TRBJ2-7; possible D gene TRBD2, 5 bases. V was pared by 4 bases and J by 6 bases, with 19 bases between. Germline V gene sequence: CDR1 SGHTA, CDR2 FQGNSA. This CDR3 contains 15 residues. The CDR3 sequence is CASSSSAIRGTEQYF. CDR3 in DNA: TGTGCCAGCAGCTCGAGCGCCATACGGGGTACCGAGCAGTACTTC.

CDR3 loop: CASSLGVGNEQFF. CDR3 DNA: TGTGCCAGCAGTCTAGGGGTTGGGAATGAGCAGTTCTTC. The chain is built from TRBV6-4 and TRBJ2-1; tentative D call: TRBD1 (5 bases). V shed 5 bases and J shed 7 bases, with 12 bases lying between them. CDR1 MRHNA and CDR2 SNTAGT come from the germline V gene. The CDR3 length is 13 residues.

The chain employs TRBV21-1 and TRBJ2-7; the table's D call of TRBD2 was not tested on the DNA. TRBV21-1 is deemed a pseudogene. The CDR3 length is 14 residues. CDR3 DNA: TGTGCCAGCAGCAAAGGAGGGAGAGCTCGCGAGCAGTACTTC. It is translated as CASSKGGRAREQYF.

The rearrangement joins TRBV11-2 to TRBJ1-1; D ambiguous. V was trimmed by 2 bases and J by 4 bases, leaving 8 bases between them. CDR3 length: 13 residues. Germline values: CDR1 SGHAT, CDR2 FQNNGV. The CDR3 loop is CASSLWEGTEAFF. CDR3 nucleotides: TGTGCCAGCAGCTTATGGGAGGGCACTGAAGCTTTCTTT.

The CDR3 reads CASSLVENYGYTF. Here the CDR3 DNA reads TGCGCCAGCAGCTTGGTAGAGAACTATGGCTACACCTTC. The genes are TRBV5-1 and TRBJ1-2; D is undetermined. The CDR3 has 13 amino acids. The V end lost 0 bases, the J end lost 2 bases, and 5 bases lay between the germline ends. The V gene's germline CDR1 is SGHRS and CDR2 YFSETQ.

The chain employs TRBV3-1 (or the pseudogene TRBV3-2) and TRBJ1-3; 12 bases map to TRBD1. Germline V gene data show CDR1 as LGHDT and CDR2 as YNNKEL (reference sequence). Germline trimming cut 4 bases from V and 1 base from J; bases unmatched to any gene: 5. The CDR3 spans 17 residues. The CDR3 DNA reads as TGTGCCAGCAGCCGGGGGGACAGGGGGCTTTCTGGAAACACCATATATTTT. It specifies CASSRGDRGLSGNTIYF.

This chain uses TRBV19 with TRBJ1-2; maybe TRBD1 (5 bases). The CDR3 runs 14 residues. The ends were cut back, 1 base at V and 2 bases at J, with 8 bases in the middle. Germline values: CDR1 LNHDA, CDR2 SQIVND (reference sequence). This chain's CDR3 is CASSIGQGNYGYTF. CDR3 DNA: TGTGCCAGTAGTATAGGGCAGGGAAACTATGGCTACACCTTC.

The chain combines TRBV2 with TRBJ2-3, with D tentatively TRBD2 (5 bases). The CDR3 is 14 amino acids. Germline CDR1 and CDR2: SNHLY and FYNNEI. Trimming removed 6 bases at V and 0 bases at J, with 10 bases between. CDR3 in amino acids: CASRTGLSTDTQYF. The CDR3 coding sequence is TGTGCCAGCAGGACCGGACTGAGCACAGATACGCAGTATTTT.

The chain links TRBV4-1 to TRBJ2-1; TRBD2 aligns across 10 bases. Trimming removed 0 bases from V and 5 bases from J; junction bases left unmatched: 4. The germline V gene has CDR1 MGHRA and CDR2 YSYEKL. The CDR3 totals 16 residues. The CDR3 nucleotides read TGCGCCAGCAGCCAAGATCCAGCGGGGGGGCACAATGAGCAGTTCTTC. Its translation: CASSQDPAGGHNEQFF.

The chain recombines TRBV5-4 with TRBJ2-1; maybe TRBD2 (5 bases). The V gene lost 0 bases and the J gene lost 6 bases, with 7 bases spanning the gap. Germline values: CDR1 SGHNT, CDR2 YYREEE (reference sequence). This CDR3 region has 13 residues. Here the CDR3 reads CASSLDGINEQFF. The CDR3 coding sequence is TGTGCCAGCAGCTTGGACGGGATCAATGAGCAGTTCTTC. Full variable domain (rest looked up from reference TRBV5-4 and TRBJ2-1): ETGVTQSPTHLIKTRGQQVTLRCSSQSGHNTVSWYQQALGQGPQFIFQYYREEENGRGNFPPRFSGLQFPNYSSELNVNALELDDSALYLCASSLDGINEQFFGPGTRLTVL.

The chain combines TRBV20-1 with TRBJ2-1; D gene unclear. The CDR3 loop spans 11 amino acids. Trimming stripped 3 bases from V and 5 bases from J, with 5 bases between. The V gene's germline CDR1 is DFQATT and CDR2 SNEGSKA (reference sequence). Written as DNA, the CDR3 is TGCAGTGCTAGTCCAAACAATGAGCAGTTCTTC. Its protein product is CSASPNNEQFF.

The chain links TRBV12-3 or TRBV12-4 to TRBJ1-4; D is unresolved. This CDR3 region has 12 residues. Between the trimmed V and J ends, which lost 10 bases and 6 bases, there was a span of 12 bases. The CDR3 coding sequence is TGTGCCACCCGGAGGTACGATGAAAAACTGTTTTTT. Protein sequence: CATRRYDEKLFF.

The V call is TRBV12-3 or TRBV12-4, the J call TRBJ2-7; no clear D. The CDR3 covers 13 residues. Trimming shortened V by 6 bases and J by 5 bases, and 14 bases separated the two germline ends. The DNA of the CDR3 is TGTGCCAGCAGACCCACCGCCGGTAACGAGCAGTACTTC. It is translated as CASRPTAGNEQYF.

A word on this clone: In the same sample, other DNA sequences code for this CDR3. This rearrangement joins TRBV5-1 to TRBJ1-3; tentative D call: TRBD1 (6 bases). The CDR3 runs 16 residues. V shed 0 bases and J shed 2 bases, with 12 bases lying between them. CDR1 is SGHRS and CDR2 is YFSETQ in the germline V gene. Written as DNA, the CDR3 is TGCGCCAGCAGCTTGGAGGGGGGGATCGCTGGAAACACCATATATTTT. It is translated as CASSLEGGIAGNTIYF. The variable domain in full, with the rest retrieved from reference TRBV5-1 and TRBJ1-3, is KAGVTQTPRYLIKTRGQQVTLSCSPISGHRSVSWYQQTPGQGLQFLFEYFSETQRNKGNFPGRFSGRQFSNSRSEMNVSTLELGDSALYLCASSLEGGIAGNTIYFGEGSWLTVV.

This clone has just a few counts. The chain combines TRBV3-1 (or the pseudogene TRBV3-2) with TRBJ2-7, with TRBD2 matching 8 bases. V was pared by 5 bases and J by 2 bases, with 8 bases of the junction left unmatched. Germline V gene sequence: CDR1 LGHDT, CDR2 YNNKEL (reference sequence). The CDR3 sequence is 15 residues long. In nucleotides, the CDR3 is TGTGCCAGCAGCGAGAGCGGGAGAACGGCCTACGAGCAGTACTTC. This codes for CASSESGRTAYEQYF.